Each of the 10 T cell receptor beta chains below was sequenced from the same sample in a study of T cell responses to AZD1222 COVID-19 vaccine. Sequencing used immunoSEQ multiplex PCR; TCRdb keeps in-frame clones, though not all of them. Counted here are roughly 170,000 clones, roughly 92% occurring once; the ten biggest clones make up about 1.5%. The specimen was peripheral blood, collected 28 days after the second AZD1222 dose. These receptors came from an adult who received the AZD1222 COVID-19 vaccine.

The CDR3 region is CAWSGYGEQYF. The CDR3 nucleotides are TGTGCCTGGAGTGGATATGGCGAGCAGTACTTC. This chain links TRBV30 with TRBJ2-7; D remains unclear. Germline CDR1 and CDR2: GTSNPN and SVGIG (reference sequence). Trimming left V 1 base short and J 6 bases short, with 7 bases between. The CDR3 is 11 amino acids.

The chain carries TRBV4-1 and TRBJ1-1; no definite D call. Germline V gives CDR1 MGHRA, CDR2 YSYEKL. The CDR3 is 19 amino acids. The germline V and J ends were trimmed by 1 base and 0 bases, with 21 bases remaining between them. In DNA form, the CDR3 reads TGCGCCAGCAGCCAAGGGTCTAGCCTAGCAGCAGTCATGAACACTGAAGCTTTCTTT. This codes for CASSQGSSLAAVMNTEAFF.

The V gene is TRBV19, the J gene TRBJ1-5; no clear D gene. This CDR3 is 16 amino acids long. Trimming stripped 1 base from V and 1 base from J, with 11 bases between. Looked up from germline, CDR1 is LNHDA and CDR2 is SQIVND (reference sequence). CDR3 loop: CASSIAGTLSNQPQHF. CDR3 DNA: TGTGCCAGTAGTATAGCGGGAACACTAAGCAATCAGCCCCAGCATTTT.

V usage is TRBV18 and J usage is TRBJ2-1; 13 bases agree with TRBD2. The ends lost 3 bases at V and 8 bases at J; junction bases unmatched: 7. The CDR3 totals 16 residues. Germline CDR1 and CDR2: KGHSH and LQKENI. In nucleotides, the CDR3 is TGTGCCAGCTCACCTTGCGGACTAGCGGGAGTCGATGAGCAGTTCTTC. This translates into CASSPCGLAGVDEQFF.

This chain connects TRBV5-1 to TRBJ1-2; possible D gene TRBD1, 5 bases. The length of the CDR3 is 13 residues. Germline-derived CDR1 and CDR2 are SGHRS and YFSETQ. Trimming cost V 5 bases and J 2 bases, with 10 bases left between them. CDR3 sequence: CASRGERNYGYTF. CDR3 DNA: TGCGCCAGCAGAGGGGAGAGGAACTATGGCTACACCTTC.

The chain couples TRBV29-1 to TRBJ2-1, with D maybe TRBD2 (7 bases). The V end lost 8 bases, the J end lost 8 bases, and 16 bases lay between the germline ends. Germline CDR1 is SQVTM and CDR2 is ANQGSEA. The CDR3 is 12 amino acids. The CDR3 DNA sequence: TGCAGCCCGGGGGGCGGGGGAGATGAGCAGTTCTTC. Its protein product is CSPGGGGDEQFF.

The chain carries TRBV19 and TRBJ1-2; no clear D gene. This CDR3 has 12 residues. V lost 2 bases, J lost 13 bases, and 14 bases lay in between. Germline CDR1 LNHDA, CDR2 SQIVND (reference sequence). The CDR3 nucleotides are TGTGCCAGTAGTATACCTTATGAGGCTAGCACCTTC. It encodes CASSIPYEASTF.

This chain connects TRBV19 to TRBJ1-1; a possible D gene is TRBD1 (6 bases). The CDR3 length is 13 residues. V lost 3 bases, J lost 2 bases, and 7 bases lay in between. The germline CDR1 and CDR2 sequences are LNHDA and SQIVND (reference sequence). The chain's CDR3 is CASSMGANTEAFF. CDR3 nucleotide sequence: TGTGCCAGTAGTATGGGGGCCAACACTGAAGCTTTCTTT.

The chain recombines TRBV19 with TRBJ1-2; D remains ambiguous. The CDR3 totals 16 residues. V dropped 0 bases and J dropped 1 base, with 12 bases sitting between them. Germline CDR1 and CDR2: LNHDA and SQIVND (reference sequence). The CDR3 nucleotides read TGTGCCAGTAGTATAGACGGACGCTCGATTAACTATGGCTACACCTTC. Amino acids: CASSIDGRSINYGYTF.

V gene TRBV5-6 combines with J gene TRBJ1-1; no firm D call. The CDR3 has 16 amino acids. The germline V gene has CDR1 SGHDT and CDR2 YYEEEE. V dropped 4 bases and J dropped 1 base, with 17 bases sitting between them. Written as DNA, the CDR3 is TGTGCCAGCAGCCCTCTGGCCTCAACCAGGAACACTGAAGCTTTCTTT. Translated: CASSPLASTRNTEAFF.